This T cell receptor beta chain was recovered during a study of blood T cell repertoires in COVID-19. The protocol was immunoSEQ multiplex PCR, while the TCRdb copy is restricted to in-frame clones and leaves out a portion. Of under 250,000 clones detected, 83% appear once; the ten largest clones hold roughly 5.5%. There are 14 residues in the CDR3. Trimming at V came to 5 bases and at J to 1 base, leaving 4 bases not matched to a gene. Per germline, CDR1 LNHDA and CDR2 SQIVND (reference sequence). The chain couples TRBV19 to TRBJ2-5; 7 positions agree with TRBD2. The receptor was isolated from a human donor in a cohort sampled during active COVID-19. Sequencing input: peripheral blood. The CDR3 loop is CASSVASGQETQYF. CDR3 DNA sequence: TGTGCCAGTAGTGTTGCTAGCGGCCAAGAGACCCAGTACTTC. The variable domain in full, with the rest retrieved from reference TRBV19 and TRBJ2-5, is DGGITQSPKYLFRKEGQNVTLSCEQNLNHDAMYWYRQDPGQGLRLIYYSQIVNDFQKGDIAEGYSVSREKKESFPLTVTSAQKNPTAFYLCASSVASGQETQYFGPGTRLLVL.